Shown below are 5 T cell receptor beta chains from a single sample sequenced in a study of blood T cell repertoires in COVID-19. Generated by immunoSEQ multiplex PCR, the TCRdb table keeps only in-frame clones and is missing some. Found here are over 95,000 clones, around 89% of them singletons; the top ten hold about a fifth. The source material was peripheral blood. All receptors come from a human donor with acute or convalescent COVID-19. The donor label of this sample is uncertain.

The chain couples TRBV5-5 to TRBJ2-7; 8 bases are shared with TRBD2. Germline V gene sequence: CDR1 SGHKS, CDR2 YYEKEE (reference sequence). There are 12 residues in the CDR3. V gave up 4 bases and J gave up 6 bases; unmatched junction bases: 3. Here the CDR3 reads CASSRGGPEQYF. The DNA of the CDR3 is TGTGCCAGCAGCCGGGGGGGGCCCGAGCAGTACTTC.

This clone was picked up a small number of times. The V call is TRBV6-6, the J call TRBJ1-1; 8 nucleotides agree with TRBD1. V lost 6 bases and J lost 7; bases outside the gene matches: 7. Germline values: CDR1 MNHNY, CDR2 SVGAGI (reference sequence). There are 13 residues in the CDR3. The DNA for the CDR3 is TGTGCCAGCAGAAACAGGGGGGCTAGTGAAGCTTTCTTT. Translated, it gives CASRNRGASEAFF.

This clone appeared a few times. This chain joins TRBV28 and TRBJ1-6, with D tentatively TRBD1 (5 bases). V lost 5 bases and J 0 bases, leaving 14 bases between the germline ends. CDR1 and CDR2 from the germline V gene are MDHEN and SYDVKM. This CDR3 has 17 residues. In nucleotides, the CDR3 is TGTGCCAGCAGTCCCCGGCGGGGGAGCTCCTATAATTCACCCCTCCACTTT. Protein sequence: CASSPRRGSSYNSPLHF.

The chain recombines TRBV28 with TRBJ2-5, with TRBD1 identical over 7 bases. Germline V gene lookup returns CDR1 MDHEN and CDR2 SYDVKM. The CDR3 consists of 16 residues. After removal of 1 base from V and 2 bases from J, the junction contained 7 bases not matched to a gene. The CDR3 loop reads CASSLSLQGFQETQYF. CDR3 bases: TGTGCCAGCAGTTTATCGCTACAGGGGTTTCAAGAGACCCAGTACTTC.

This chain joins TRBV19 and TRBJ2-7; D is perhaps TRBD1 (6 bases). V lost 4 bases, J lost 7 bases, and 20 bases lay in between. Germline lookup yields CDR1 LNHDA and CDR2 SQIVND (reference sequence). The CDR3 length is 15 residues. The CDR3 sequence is CASSRQTGYPQEQYF. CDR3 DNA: TGTGCCAGTAGTAGGCAGACAGGCTACCCTCAGGAGCAGTACTTC.